This T cell receptor beta chain was recovered during a study of quantifying T cell responses using KT2 cells. At the level of the study: RNA was reverse transcribed with TCR alpha and beta constant-region primers. Estimated efficiency of the T4 ligation step was above 9.5% under optimum conditions.

This clonotype was counted between two and nine times. Antigen specificity is unknown. Findings and caveats of the study: Input KT2 cell number predicted KT2 alpha and beta sequence counts linearly over several orders of magnitude.

The germline V and J ends were trimmed by 9 bases and 4 bases, with 10 bases remaining between them. The CDR3 length is 13 residues. The germline V gene has CDR1 MNHNY and CDR2 SVGAGI (reference sequence). A range of KT2-to-PBMC ratios was made using fixed PBMC numbers. Each cDNA got a UMI-containing oligo ligated at its 3' end. An equimolar mix of RC1.1 and RC1.2 primed the beta chain across TRBC1 and TRBC2. TCRdb passed the UMI-ligation and nested PCR reads through MiXCR, listing each CDR3 protein once. The data hold approximately 41,000 distinct CDR3 sequences, with 15% to 20% observed a single time.

Sequencing was carried out using PBMCs spiked with cells of the T cell clone KT2. This clonotype was obtained from a human donor. The V and J genes are TRBV6-6 and TRBJ2-6; the D is unclear. The CDR3 is CASSLPGANVLTF. The CDR3 region has the DNA TGTGCCAGTTCCCTTCCCGGGGCCAACGTCCTGACTTTC.